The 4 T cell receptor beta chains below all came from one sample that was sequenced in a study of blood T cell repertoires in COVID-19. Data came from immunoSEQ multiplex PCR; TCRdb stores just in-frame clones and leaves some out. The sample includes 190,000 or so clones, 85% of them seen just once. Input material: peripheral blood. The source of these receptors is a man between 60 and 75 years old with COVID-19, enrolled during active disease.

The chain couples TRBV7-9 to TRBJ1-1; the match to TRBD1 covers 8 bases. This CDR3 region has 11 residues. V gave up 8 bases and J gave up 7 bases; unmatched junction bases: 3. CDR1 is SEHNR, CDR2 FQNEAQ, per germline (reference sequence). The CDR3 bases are TGTGCCAGCCAGGGGGCTAGTGAAGCTTTCTTT. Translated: CASQGASEAFF.

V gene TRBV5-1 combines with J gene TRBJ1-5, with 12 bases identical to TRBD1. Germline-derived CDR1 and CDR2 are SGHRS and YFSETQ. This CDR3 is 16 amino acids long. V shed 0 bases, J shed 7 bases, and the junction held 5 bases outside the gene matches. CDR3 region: CASSLEGQGAGQPQHF. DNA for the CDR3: TGCGCCAGCAGCTTGGAGGGACAGGGGGCTGGACAGCCCCAGCATTTT.

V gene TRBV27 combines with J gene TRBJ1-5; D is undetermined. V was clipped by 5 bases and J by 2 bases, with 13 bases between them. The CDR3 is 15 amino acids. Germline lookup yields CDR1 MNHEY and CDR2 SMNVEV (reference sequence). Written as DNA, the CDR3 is TGTGCCAGCAGTCCCCTGGTGGGCGGCAATCAGCCCCAGCATTTT. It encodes CASSPLVGGNQPQHF.

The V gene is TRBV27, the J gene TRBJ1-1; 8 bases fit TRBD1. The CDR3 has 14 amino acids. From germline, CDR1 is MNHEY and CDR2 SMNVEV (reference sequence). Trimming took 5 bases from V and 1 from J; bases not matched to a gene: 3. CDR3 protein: CASSIGQGNTEAFF. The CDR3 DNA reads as TGTGCCAGCAGTATAGGACAGGGGAACACTGAAGCTTTCTTT.